The T cell receptor beta chain described here comes from a study of blood T cell repertoires in COVID-19. Study at large: Donors in the United States, Italy and Spain gave samples during acute or convalescent COVID-19. T cells, B-cell-depleted T cells, or PBMCs provided the cDNA or gDNA that served as material.

In the authors' workflow: Amplification of reference gene primers provided the estimated nucleated cell counts. Assay used: immunoSEQ multiplex PCR; TCRdb lists only in-frame clones, some missing. V and J calls and clone size are as listed in that table; D and trimming were resolved from the DNA. The sample holds about 98,000 clones, 82% seen once. The ends were cut back, 0 bases at V and 1 base at J, with 7 bases in the middle. The CDR3 extends over 14 amino acids. Germline values: CDR1 SGHRS, CDR2 YFSETQ. The sequence was collected from a man at least 80 years old with acute or convalescent COVID-19. Material for sequencing was peripheral blood. The chain has TRBV5-1 and TRBJ1-1; D ambiguous. The CDR3 nucleotides read TGCGCCAGCAGCTTGGCCGCGGGGAACACTGAAGCTTTCTTT. It encodes CASSLAAGNTEAFF.